The rows below give T cell receptor beta chains drawn from one sample of a study of molecular identifiers for immune sequencing clone quantification. Using its own MiXCR run on the PCR reads, TCRdb lists one record per CDR3 protein. The data contain over 35,000 distinct CDR3 sequences, approximately 17% of them singletons. Input material: naive CD8+ T cells from blood, with Jurkat cell RNA spiked in. The receptors stem from a human donor in good health. Some libraries in this study had Jurkat cell RNA spiked in. Both conserved end residues are part of each CDR3. D genes are given only for firm matches. Size is stated for part of the rows, as once, few or many counts, or as a class when the clone is expanded.

j_call v_call clone_size d_call cdr3_nt cdr3_aa
TRBJ2-7 TRBV27 many - TGTGCCAGCAGTCTCGGACTCCCCTACGAGCAGTACTTC CASSLGLPYEQYF
TRBJ2-3 TRBV7-9 many - TGTGCCAGCAACCAGGGGATCACAGATACGCAGTATTTT CASNQGITDTQYF
TRBJ2-7 TRBV4-1 many - TGCGCCAGCAGCCTGTTTGAGACAGCCACCTACGAGCAGTACTTC CASSLFETATYEQYF
TRBJ2-5 TRBV6-5 many - TGTGCCAGCAGTTACTCCGGTAGGCTCCAAGAGACCCAGTACTTC CASSYSGRLQETQYF
TRBJ1-1 TRBV6-2/TRBV6-3 - - TGTGCCAGCAGTTACTTAAGTGGTGGAAGCACTGAAGCTTTCTTT CASSYLSGGSTEAFF
TRBJ2-7 TRBV10-3 many TRBD2 TGTGCCATCCGATGGGGGGGCGAGCAGTACTTC CAIRWGGEQYF
TRBJ2-7 TRBV7-9 - TRBD1 TGTGCCAGCAGCTTAGTAGGGACAGGGATCTACGAGCAGTACTTC CASSLVGTGIYEQYF
TRBJ2-1 TRBV7-2 many - TGTGCCAGCAGCTTGCCGTATGGGTACAATGAGCAGTTCTTC CASSLPYGYNEQFF
TRBJ2-5 TRBV11-1 few TRBD1 TGTGCCAGCAGCTTAGGCGCGGTGACAGGGCAAGAGACCCAGTACTTC CASSLGAVTGQETQYF
TRBJ2-7 TRBV27 many TRBD2 TGTGCCTCCGCTAGCGGGAGACAGCAGTACTTC CASASGRQQYF
TRBJ1-3 TRBV28 few TRBD1 TGTGCCAGCAGTCCGCCCTTTATGACAGGGGGCGGAAACACCATATATTTT CASSPPFMTGGGNTIYF
TRBJ1-2 TRBV21-1 many - TGTGCCAGCAGCAAAGGCCGGGACAGGGGGCTCGGCTACACCTTC CASSKGRDRGLGYTF
TRBJ2-3 TRBV28 - - TGTGCCAGCGGATTACTAGGAGGGAGGACAGATACGCAGTATTTT CASGLLGGRTDTQYF
TRBJ2-1 TRBV12-3/TRBV12-4 - TRBD2 TGTGCCAGCAGTTTGGCGGGAGGGTACAATGAGCAGTTCTTC CASSLAGGYNEQFF
TRBJ2-3 TRBV10-2 many TRBD2 TGCGCCAGCAGTGACCCCGGACTAGCGGGAGAAGTAGATACGCAGTATTTT CASSDPGLAGEVDTQYF
TRBJ2-4 TRBV28 - TRBD2 TGTGCCAGCAATTGGGGAGGGGAGTACATTCAGTACTTC CASNWGGEYIQYF